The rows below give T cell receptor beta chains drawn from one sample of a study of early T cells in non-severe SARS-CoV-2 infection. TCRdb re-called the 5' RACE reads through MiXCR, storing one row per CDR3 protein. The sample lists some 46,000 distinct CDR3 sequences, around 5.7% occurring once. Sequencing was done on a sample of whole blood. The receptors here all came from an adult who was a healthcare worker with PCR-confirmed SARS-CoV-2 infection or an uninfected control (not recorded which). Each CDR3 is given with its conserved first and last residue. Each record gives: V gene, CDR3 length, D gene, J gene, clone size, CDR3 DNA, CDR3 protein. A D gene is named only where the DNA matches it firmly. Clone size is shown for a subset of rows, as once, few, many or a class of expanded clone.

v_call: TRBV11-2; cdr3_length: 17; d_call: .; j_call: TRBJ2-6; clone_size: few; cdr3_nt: TGTGCCAGCAGCTTAGTGGGATCGGGCTCTGGGGCCAACGTCCTGACTTTC; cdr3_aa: CASSLVGSGSGANVLTF
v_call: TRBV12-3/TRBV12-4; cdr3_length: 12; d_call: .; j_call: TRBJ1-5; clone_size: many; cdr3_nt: TGTGCCAGCAGCGCAGGGAATCAGCCCCAGCATTTT; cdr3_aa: CASSAGNQPQHF
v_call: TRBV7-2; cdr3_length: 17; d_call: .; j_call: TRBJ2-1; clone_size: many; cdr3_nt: TGTGCCAGCAGCTTAACCTGGTTCAGGGGACGTACAAATGAGCAGTTCTTC; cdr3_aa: CASSLTWFRGRTNEQFF
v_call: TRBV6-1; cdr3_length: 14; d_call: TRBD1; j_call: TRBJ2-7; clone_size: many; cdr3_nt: TGTGCCAGCAGTGAAGGGACAGGGGGTTACGAGCAGTACTTC; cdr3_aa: CASSEGTGGYEQYF
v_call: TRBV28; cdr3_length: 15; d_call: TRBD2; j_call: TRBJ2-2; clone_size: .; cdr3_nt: TGTGCCAGCAGTTTATCCAGCGGGAGCACCGGGGAGCTGTTTTTT; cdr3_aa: CASSLSSGSTGELFF
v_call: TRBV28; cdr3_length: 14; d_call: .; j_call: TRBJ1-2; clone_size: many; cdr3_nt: TGTGCCAGCATGGGGGCAGCCGATAATTATGGCTACACCTTC; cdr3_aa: CASMGAADNYGYTF
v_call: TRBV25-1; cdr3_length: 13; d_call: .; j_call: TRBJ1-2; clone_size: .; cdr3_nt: TGTGCCAGCAGTCCATTCGCGGGGAATGGCTACACCTTC; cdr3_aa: CASSPFAGNGYTF
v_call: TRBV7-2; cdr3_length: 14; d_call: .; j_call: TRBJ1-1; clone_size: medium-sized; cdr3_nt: TGTGCCAGCAGCTTACAGGAGGGCGACACTGAAGCTTTCTTT; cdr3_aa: CASSLQEGDTEAFF
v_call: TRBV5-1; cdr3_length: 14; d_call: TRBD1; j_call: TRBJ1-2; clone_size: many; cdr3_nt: TGCGCCAGCAGCTTGGAGCAGGGGGCGAGTGGCTACACCTTC; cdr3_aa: CASSLEQGASGYTF
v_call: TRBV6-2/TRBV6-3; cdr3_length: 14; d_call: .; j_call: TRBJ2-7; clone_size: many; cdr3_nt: TGTGCCAGCAGCCAGGATCCAGCCGGACAGTGGCAGTACTTC; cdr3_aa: CASSQDPAGQWQYF
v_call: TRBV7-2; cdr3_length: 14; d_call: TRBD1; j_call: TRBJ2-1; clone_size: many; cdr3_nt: TGTGCCAGCAGCTATCGCGACAGGGGTCGTGAGCAGTTCTTC; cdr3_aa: CASSYRDRGREQFF
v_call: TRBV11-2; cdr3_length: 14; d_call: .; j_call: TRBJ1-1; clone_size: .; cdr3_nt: TGTGCCAGCAGCTTAAAAGGGGGGAGCACTGAAGCTCTCTTT; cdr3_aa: CASSLKGGSTEALF
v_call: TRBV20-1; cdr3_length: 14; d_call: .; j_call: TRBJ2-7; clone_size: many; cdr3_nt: TGCAGTGCTAGAGACGTGAGAAGCTCCTACGAGCAGTACTTC; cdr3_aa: CSARDVRSSYEQYF
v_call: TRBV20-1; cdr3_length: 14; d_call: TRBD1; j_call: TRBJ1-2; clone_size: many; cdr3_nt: TGCAGTGCCACGGGACAGGGTTGGGACTATGGCTACACCTTC; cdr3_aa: CSATGQGWDYGYTF
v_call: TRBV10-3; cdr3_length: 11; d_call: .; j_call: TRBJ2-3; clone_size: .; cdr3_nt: TGTGCCATCAGGGGCGGAGATACGCAGTATTTT; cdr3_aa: CAIRGGDTQYF
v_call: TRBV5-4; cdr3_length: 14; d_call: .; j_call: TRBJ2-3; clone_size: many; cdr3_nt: TGTGCCAGCAGTTCGAGTAGGGCAGGAGATACGCAGTATTTT; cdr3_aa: CASSSSRAGDTQYF
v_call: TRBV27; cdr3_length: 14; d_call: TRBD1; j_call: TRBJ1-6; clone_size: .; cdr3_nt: TGTGCCAGCCGAACCGGGACAGGGCCCTCGCCCCTCCACTTT; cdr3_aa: CASRTGTGPSPLHF
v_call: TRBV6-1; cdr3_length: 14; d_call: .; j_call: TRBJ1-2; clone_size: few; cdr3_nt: TGTGCCAGCAGTGAAGGGGACTCCCCTTATGGCTACACCTTC; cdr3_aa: CASSEGDSPYGYTF
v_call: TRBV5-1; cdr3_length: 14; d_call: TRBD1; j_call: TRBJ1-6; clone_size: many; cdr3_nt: TGCGCCAGCAGCCCGGGACAGACAAATTCACCCCTCCACTTT; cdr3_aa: CASSPGQTNSPLHF
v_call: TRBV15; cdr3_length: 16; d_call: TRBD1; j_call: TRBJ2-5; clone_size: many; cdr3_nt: TGTGCCACCAGCAGAGGAGGGACAGGGGTTCCAGAGACCCAGTACTTC; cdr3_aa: CATSRGGTGVPETQYF
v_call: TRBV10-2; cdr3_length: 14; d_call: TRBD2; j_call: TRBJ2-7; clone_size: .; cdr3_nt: TGCGCCAGCAGACCGGTTGGAGCGGGGGACGAGCAGTACTTC; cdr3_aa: CASRPVGAGDEQYF
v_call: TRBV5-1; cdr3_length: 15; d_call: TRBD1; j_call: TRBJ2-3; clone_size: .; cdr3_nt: TGCGCCAGCAGCCCGGGACAGCTTAATGCAGATACGCAGTATTTT; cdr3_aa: CASSPGQLNADTQYF
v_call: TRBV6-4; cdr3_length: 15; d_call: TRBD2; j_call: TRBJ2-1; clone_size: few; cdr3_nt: TGTGCCAGCAGTGTCACTAGCGGGGCCGGCAATGAGCAGTTCTTC; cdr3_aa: CASSVTSGAGNEQFF
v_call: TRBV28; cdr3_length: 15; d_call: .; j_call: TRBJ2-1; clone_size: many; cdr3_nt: TGTGCCAGCAGTTCCCCCAGGTCGTCCTACAATGAGCAGTTCTTC; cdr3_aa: CASSSPRSSYNEQFF
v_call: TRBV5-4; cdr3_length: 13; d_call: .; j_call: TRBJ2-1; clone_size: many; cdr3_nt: TGTGCCAGCAGAGGGGCCTCCTACAATGAGCAGTTCTTC; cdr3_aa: CASRGASYNEQFF
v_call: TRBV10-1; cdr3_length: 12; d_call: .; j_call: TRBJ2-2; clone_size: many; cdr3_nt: TGCGCCAGCAGCAGGGACACCGGGGAGCTGTTTTTT; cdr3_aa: CASSRDTGELFF
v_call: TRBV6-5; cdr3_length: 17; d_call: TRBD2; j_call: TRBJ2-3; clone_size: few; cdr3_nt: TGTGCCAGCAGTTACCCTGGGAGCGGGGGCGGGAGAGATACGCAGTATTTT; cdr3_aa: CASSYPGSGGGRDTQYF
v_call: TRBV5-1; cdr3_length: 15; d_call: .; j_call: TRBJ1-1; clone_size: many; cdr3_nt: TGCGCCAGCAGCTTTCTACAGGGTTCGGACACTGAAGCTTTCTTT; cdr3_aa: CASSFLQGSDTEAFF
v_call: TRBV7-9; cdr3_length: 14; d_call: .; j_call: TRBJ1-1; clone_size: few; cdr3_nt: TGTGCCAGCAGCCGGATTCAGCGGGGCGCTGAAGCTTTCTTT; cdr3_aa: CASSRIQRGAEAFF
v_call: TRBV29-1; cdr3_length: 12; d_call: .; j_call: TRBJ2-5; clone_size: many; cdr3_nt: TGCAGCGTTGAAGTCTACGGAGAGACCCAGTACTTC; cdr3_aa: CSVEVYGETQYF
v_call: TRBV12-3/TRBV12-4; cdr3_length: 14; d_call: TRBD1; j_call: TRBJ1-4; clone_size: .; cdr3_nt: TGTGCCAGCAGTCGACAGGGATCCCCGGAAAAACTGTTTTTT; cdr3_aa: CASSRQGSPEKLFF
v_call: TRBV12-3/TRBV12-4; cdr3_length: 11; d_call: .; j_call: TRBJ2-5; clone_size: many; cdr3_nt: TGTGCCAGCAGTTTAGAGGGGGCCCAGTACTTC; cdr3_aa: CASSLEGAQYF
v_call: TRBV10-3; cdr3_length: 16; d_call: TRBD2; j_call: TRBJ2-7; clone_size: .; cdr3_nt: TGTGCCACTTCAGGACTAGCGGGGGTTTCCTCCTACGAGCAGTACTTC; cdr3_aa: CATSGLAGVSSYEQYF
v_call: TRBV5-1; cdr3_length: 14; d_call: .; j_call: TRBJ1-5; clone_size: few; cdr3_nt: TGCGCCAGCAGCTTGGAAGGGGCCGGGCAGCCCCAGCATTTT; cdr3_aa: CASSLEGAGQPQHF
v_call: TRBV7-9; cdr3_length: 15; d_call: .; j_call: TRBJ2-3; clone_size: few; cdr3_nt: TGTGCCAGCAGCTTAGGATCCCACTACACAGATACGCAGTATTTT; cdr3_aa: CASSLGSHYTDTQYF
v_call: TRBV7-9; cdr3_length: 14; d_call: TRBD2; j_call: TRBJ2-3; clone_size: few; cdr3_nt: TGTGCCAGCAGCCCCGGACTAGCCTTTGATACGCAGTATTTT; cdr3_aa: CASSPGLAFDTQYF
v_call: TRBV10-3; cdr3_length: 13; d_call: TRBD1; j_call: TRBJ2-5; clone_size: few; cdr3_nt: TGTGCCATCAGTGAAACAGGGGTGGAGACCCAGTACTTC; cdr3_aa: CAISETGVETQYF
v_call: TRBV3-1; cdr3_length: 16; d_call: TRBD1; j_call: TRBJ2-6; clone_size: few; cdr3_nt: TGTGCCAGCAGCCGACGACAGGGGGCTGGGGCCAACGTCCTGACTTTC; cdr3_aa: CASSRRQGAGANVLTF
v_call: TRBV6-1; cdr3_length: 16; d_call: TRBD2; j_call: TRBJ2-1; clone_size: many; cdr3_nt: TGTGCCACCTCCAAATTGGCGGGGGGGCCAGACGATGAGCAGTTCTTC; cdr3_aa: CATSKLAGGPDDEQFF
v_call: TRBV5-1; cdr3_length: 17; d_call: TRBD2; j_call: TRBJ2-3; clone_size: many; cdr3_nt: TGCGCCAGCAGCCCCCCATCTAGCGGGGGGTACCCAGATACGCAGTATTTT; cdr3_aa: CASSPPSSGGYPDTQYF
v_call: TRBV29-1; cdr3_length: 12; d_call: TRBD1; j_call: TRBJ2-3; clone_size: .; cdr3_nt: TGCAGCGTGGAGCAGACAGGGAGAACTCCGTATTTT; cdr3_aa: CSVEQTGRTPYF
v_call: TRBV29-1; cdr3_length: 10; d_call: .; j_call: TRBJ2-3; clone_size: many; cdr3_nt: TGCAGCACTAACACAGATACGCAGTATTTT; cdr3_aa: CSTNTDTQYF
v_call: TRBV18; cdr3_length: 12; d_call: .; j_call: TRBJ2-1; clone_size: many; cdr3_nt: TGTGCCAGCTCCCATTCCTACAATGAGCAGTTCTTC; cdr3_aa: CASSHSYNEQFF
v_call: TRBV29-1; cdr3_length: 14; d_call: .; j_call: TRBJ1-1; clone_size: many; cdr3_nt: TGCAGCGTTGATCATCAGGGATTGAACACTGAAGCTTTCTTT; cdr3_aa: CSVDHQGLNTEAFF
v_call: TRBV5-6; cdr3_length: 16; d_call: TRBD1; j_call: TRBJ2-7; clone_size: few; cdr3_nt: TGTGCCAGCAGCTTGGCCGGGGCAGGGGGCGGCCACGAGCAGTACTTC; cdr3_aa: CASSLAGAGGGHEQYF
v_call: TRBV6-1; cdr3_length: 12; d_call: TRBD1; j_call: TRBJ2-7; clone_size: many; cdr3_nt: TGTGCCAGCAGTGAAGTGAGGACAGGGGGGTACTTC; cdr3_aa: CASSEVRTGGYF